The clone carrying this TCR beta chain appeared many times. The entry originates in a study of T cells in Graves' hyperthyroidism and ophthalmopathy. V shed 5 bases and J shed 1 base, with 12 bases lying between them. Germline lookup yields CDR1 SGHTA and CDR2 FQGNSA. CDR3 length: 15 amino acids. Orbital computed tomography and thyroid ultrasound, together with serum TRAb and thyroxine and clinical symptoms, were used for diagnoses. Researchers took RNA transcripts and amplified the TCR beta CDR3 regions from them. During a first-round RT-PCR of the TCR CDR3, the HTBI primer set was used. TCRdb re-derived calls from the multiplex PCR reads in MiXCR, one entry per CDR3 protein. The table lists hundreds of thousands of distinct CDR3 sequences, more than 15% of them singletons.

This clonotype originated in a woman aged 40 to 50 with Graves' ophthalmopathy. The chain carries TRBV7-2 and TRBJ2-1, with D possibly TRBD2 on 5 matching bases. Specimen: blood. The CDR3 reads CASSAEGVSYNEQFF. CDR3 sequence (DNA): TGTGCCAGCAGCGCAGAGGGTGTTTCCTACAATGAGCAGTTCTTC.